Below are 13 T cell receptor beta chains sequenced from a single sample in a study of blood T cells in healthy people across ages. PCR was performed a second time for about 7 to 11 cycles using a sample-barcoded 5' primer and a J-beta primer mix. A single record per CDR3 protein comes from TCRdb applying MiXCR to the 5' RACE reads. The sample carries just under 750,000 distinct CDR3 sequences, 22% recorded once. The sequenced sample was blood. The receptors here all came from a man between 65 and 79 years old in good health.

This clonotype was detected only once. The chain couples TRBV19 to TRBJ1-1, with a weak D call TRBD1 (5 bases). V lost 7 bases to trimming and J lost 4 bases, with 13 bases between them. This CDR3 is built from 13 residues. Germline V gene sequence: CDR1 LNHDA, CDR2 SQIVND (reference sequence). In DNA form, the CDR3 reads TGTGCCAGTAAATGGCAGGGAGGCACTGAAGCTTTCTTT. It codes for CASKWQGGTEAFF.

This clonotype has a single count. This chain uses TRBV10-2 with TRBJ2-3, with 8 bases lining up with TRBD2. Germline lookup yields CDR1 WSHSY and CDR2 SAAADI. V dropped 1 base and J dropped 1; count of bases not matched to a gene: 1. The CDR3 loop spans 15 amino acids. The CDR3 DNA reads as TGCGCCAGCAGTGAGTGGCGGGGGGGCACAGATACGCAGTATTTT. Its translation: CASSEWRGGTDTQYF.

This clonotype turned up a few times. A junction boundary mismatches the germline segment, possibly from a read error. This chain connects TRBV24-1 to TRBJ2-1; D is perhaps TRBD1 or TRBD2 (5 bases each). In germline, CDR1 is KGHDR, CDR2 SFDVKD. This CDR3 is 15 amino acids long. The CDR3 DNA reads as TGTGCCACCTCAGGGAAGCTAGCCTCCAACAATGAGCAGTTCTTC. Translation gives CATSGKLASNNEQFF.

This clonotype was seen a handful of times. The chain combines TRBV5-1 with TRBJ1-1; 10 nucleotides agree with TRBD1. Losses at the gene ends were 4 bases for V and 0 bases for J; bases not matched to a gene: 6. Germline CDR1 reads SGHRS; CDR2 reads YFSETQ. The CDR3 sequence is 16 residues long. The CDR3: CASSDRDRGMNTEAFF. The DNA for the CDR3 is TGCGCCAGCAGCGACCGGGACAGGGGTATGAACACTGAAGCTTTCTTT.

The rearrangement links TRBV28 to TRBJ2-5; 9 nucleotides match TRBD2. Near its end, the DNA agrees better with TRBJ2-7, so the J call may be wrong. Germline values: CDR1 MDHEN, CDR2 SYDVKM. This CDR3 contains 17 residues. The CDR3: CASSLLGSGGSRSEQYF. In DNA, the CDR3 is TGTGCCAGCAGTTTATTAGGTAGCGGGGGATCGAGGAGCGAGCAGTACTTC.

The genes are TRBV20-1 and TRBJ2-1, with 7 positions matching TRBD1. The V gene end was trimmed by 6 bases and the J gene end by 5 bases; junction bases not matched to a gene: 10. The CDR3 consists of 14 residues. Germline CDR1 reads DFQATT; CDR2 reads SNEGSKA (reference sequence). In nucleotides, the CDR3 is TGCAGTGCAGTGGGACAGTTTGGCCACAATGAGCAGTTCTTC. It codes for CSAVGQFGHNEQFF.

The table lists this clonotype with a few counts. The chain recombines TRBV6-5 with TRBJ2-7; no reliable D call. The J call could be wrong; TRBJ2-5 is a better fit for the DNA end. The germline gives CDR1 MNHEY, CDR2 SVGAGI. The length of the CDR3 is 14 residues. CDR3 sequence (DNA): TGTGCCAGCAGCCCAAATGGTCCTCGGGAGACCCAGTACTTC. Amino acid sequence: CASSPNGPRETQYF.

The chain is built from TRBV12-3 or TRBV12-4 and TRBJ1-1; D is ambiguous. The CDR3 sequence is 14 residues long. The V end was cut by 7 bases, the J end by 0 bases, with 12 bases between. The CDR3 nucleotides are TGTGCCAGCACCCAAGGGATGATGAACACTGAAGCTTTCTTT. Amino acid sequence: CASTQGMMNTEAFF.

V gene TRBV10-3 combines with J gene TRBJ2-3; D is ambiguous. Per the germline V gene, CDR1 is ENHRY and CDR2 is SYGVKD. V lost 0 bases and J 7 bases, leaving 5 bases between the germline ends. The CDR3 covers 12 residues. The CDR3 protein is CAISESRNTQYF. The CDR3 nucleotides are TGTGCCATCAGTGAGTCTAGGAATACGCAGTATTTT.

In regard to this clonotype: It may be a read error: a sequence one base away is much more abundant. The CDR3 does not end in the conserved phenylalanine or tryptophan, so this is likely a read error. This sequence joins TRBV5-1 and TRBJ2-7; D uncertain. Trimming left V 6 bases short and J 0 bases short, with 13 bases between. The CDR3 covers 14 residues. CDR1 is SGHRS, CDR2 YFSETQ, per germline. CDR3 coding DNA: TGCGCCAGCACAATCAACGCCCACTCCTACGAGCAGTACTCC. It is translated as CASTINAHSYEQYS.

This clonotype was seen only a few times. The chain recombines TRBV29-1 with TRBJ2-5; 8 bases fit TRBD2. Looked up from germline, CDR1 is SQVTM and CDR2 is ANQGSEA. There are 12 residues in the CDR3. The J segment lost 1 base and the V segment lost 7 bases, leaving 2 bases of the junction unmatched. CDR3 amino acids: CSGTSGQETQYF. The CDR3 DNA reads as TGCAGCGGTACTAGCGGCCAAGAGACCCAGTACTTC.

This clonotype was counted a few times. The V and J genes are TRBV30 and TRBJ2-7; D remains ambiguous. CDR1 and CDR2 (germline): GTSNPN, SVGIG (reference sequence). V gave up 5 bases and J gave up 1 base, with 12 bases separating them. This CDR3 is 13 amino acids long. The CDR3 loop reads CAWAPGSSYEQYV. CDR3 DNA sequence: TGTGCCTGGGCCCCCGGATCGTCCTACGAGCAGTACGTC.

The chain employs TRBV10-3 and TRBJ2-7, with D perhaps TRBD2 (5 bases). This CDR3 spans 15 amino acids. CDR1 is ENHRY and CDR2 is SYGVKD in the germline V gene. With 2 bases removed from V and 2 bases from J, the gap between germline ends came to 13 bases. This CDR3 is CAISEGIASAYEQYV. The DNA for the CDR3 is TGTGCCATCAGTGAGGGGATAGCGAGCGCCTACGAGCAGTACGTC.